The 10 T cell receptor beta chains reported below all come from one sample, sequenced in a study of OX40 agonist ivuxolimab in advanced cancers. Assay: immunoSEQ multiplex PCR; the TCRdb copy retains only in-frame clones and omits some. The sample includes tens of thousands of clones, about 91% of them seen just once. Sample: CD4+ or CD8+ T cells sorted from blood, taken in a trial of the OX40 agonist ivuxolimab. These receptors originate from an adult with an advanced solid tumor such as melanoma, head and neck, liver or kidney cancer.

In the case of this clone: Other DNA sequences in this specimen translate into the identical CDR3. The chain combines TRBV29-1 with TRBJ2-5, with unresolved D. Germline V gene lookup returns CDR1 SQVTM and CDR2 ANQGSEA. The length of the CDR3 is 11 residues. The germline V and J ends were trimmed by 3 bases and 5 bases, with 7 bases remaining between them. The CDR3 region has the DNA TGCAGCGTTGATCTTTACGAGACCCAGTACTTC. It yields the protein CSVDLYETQYF.

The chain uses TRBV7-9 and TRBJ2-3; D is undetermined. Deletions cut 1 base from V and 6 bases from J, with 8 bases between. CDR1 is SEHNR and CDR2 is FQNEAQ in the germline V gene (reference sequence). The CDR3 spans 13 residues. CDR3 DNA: TGTGCCAGCAGCTTAGGGGGTCGGGATACGCAGTATTTT. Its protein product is CASSLGGRDTQYF.

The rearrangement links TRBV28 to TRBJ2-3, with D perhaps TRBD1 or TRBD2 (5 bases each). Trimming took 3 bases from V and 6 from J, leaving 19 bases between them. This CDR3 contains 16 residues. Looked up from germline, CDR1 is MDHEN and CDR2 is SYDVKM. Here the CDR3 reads CASSFPPETGADTQYF. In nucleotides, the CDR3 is TGTGCCAGCAGTTTCCCGCCCGAAACCGGGGCTGATACGCAGTATTTT.

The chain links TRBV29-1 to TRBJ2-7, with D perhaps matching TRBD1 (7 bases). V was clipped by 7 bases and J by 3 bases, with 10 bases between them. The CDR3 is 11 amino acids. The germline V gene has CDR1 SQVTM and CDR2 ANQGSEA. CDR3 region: CSGRGDYEQYF. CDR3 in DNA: TGCAGCGGCAGGGGGGACTACGAGCAGTACTTC.

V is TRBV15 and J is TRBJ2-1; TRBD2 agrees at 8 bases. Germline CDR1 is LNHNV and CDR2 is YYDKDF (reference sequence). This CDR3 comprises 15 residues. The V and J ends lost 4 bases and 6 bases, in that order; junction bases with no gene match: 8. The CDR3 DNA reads TGTGCCACCAGCAAAAGGCGGGGGGCGATCAATGAGCAGTTCTTC. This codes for CATSKRRGAINEQFF.

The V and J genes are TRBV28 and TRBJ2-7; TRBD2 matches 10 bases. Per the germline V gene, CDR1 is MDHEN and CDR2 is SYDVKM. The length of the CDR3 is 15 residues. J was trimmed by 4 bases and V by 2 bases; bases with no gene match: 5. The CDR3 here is CASSLATSGRYEQYF. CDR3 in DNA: TGTGCCAGCAGTTTAGCGACTAGCGGGCGATACGAGCAGTACTTC.

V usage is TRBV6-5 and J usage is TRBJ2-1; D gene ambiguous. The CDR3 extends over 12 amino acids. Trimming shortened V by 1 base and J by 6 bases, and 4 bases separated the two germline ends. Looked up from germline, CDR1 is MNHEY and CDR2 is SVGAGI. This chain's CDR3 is CASSYLSNEQFF. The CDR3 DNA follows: TGTGCCAGCAGTTACTTGTCCAATGAGCAGTTCTTC.

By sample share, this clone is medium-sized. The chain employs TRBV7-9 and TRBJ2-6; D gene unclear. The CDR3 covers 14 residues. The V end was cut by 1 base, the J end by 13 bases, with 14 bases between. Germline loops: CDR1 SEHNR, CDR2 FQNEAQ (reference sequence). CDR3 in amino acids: CASSLVGPVTVLTF. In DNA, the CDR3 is TGTGCCAGCAGCTTAGTGGGCCCCGTAACGGTCCTGACTTTC.

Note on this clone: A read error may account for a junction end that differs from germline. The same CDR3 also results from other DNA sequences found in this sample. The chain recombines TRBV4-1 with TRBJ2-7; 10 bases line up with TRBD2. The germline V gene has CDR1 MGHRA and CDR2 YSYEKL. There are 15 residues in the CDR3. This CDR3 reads CASSQDRTSGYEQYF. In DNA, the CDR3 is TGTGCCAGCAGCCAGGATCGGACTAGCGGATACGAGCAGTACTTC.

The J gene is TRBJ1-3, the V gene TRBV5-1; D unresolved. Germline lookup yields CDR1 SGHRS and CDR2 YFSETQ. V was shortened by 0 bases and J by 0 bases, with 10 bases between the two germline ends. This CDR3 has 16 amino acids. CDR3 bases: TGCGCCAGCAGCTTGGCTGGCGGCAGCTCTGGAAACACCATATATTTT. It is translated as CASSLAGGSSGNTIYF.